This record looks at one TCR beta chain sequence and its context. TCRdb reprocessed the multiplex PCR reads via MiXCR and lists one record per CDR3 protein. The data show 150,000 to 200,000 distinct CDR3 sequences, approximately 33% seen once. This sample was taken from a study of breast tumors, draining lymph nodes, adjacent tissues. The lymph nodes were axillary draining lymph nodes from breast cancer patients. V was trimmed by 1 base and J by 6 bases, leaving 6 bases between them. The length of the CDR3 is 13 residues. Germline-derived CDR1 and CDR2 are SNHLY and FYNNEI. The genes are TRBV2 and TRBJ2-2; no definite D call. The clonotype was recovered from a female donor with breast cancer. Some clones in this sample may be carry-over from other donors' samples. Sequencing was done on a sample of axillary lymph node tissue. The CDR3 protein is CASSEGPAGELFF. As DNA, the CDR3 is TGTGCCAGCAGTGAAGGGCCGGCCGGGGAGCTGTTTTTT.